This T cell receptor beta chain comes out of a study of type 1 regulatory T cells. The CDR3 length is 16 residues. V was pared by 3 bases and J by 7 bases, with 21 bases between. CDR1 and CDR2 from the germline V gene are KGHSH and LQKENI. TCRdb ran MiXCR on the reads and lists one entry per CDR3 protein. The profile shows 80,000 to 100,000 distinct CDR3 sequences, 30% to 35% of them singletons. This clonotype turned up a few times. The sequenced sample was CD4+ T cells, either the whole sample or a sorted fraction (not recorded which). The origin of this receptor is a human donor in good health. This sequence joins TRBV18 and TRBJ1-1, with D unclear. CDR3 residues: CASSPLADPVGDEAFF. DNA of the CDR3: TGTGCCAGCTCACCGTTGGCAGACCCAGTAGGTGATGAAGCTTTCTTT.